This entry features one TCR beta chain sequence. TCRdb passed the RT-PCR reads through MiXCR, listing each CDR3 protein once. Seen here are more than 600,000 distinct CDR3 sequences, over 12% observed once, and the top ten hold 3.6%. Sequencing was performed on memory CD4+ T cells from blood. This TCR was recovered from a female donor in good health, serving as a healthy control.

The CDR3 is CASVNRGQETQYF. The CDR3 nucleotides are TGTGCCAGCGTCAACAGGGGGCAGGAGACCCAGTACTTC. The V gene is TRBV6-5, the J gene TRBJ2-5; 9 bases are a match to TRBD1. V gave up 8 bases and J gave up 5 bases; unmatched junction bases: 6. Germline-derived CDR1 and CDR2 are MNHEY and SVGAGI. This CDR3 region has 13 residues.